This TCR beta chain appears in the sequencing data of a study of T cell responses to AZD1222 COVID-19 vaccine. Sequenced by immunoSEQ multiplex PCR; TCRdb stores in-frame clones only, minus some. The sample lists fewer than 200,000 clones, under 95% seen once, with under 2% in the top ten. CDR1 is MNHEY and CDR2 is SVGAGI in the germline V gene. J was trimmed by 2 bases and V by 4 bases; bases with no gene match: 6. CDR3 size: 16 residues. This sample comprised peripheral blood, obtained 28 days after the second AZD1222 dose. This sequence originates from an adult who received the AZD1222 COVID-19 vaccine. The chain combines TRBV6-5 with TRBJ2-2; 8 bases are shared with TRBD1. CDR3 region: CASSFSTGGNTGELFF. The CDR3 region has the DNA TGTGCCAGCAGTTTTTCTACAGGGGGAAACACCGGGGAGCTGTTTTTT.